Below are 18 T cell receptor beta chains sequenced from a single sample in a study of blood T cell repertoires in COVID-19. TCRdb keeps only in-frame clones here, not all; method: immunoSEQ multiplex PCR. The sample holds about 140,000 clones, around 90% seen once. Sequencing was done on a sample of peripheral blood. Receptors originate from a man in his 70s with acute or convalescent COVID-19.

The chain carries TRBV28 and TRBJ2-5; D gene ambiguous. CDR1 and CDR2 from the germline V gene are MDHEN and SYDVKM. The CDR3 has 13 residues. V was clipped by 4 bases and J by 7 bases, with 13 bases between them. CDR3 in amino acids: CASSSQVPGTQYF. DNA of the CDR3: TGTGCCAGCAGTTCCCAGGTCCCAGGGACCCAGTACTTC.

The V gene is TRBV6-6, the J gene TRBJ1-1; D call uncertain. Germline CDR1 MNHNY, CDR2 SVGAGI (reference sequence). Between the trimmed V and J ends, which lost 5 bases and 0 bases, there was a span of 4 bases. The CDR3 is 12 residues long. CDR3 amino acids: CASSVMNTEAFF. CDR3 in DNA: TGTGCCAGCAGTGTAATGAACACTGAAGCTTTCTTT.

The chain combines TRBV19 with TRBJ2-1; weak D call: TRBD1 (6 bases). CDR1 LNHDA and CDR2 SQIVND come from the germline V gene (reference sequence). This CDR3 has 15 residues. The germline V and J ends were trimmed by 3 bases and 7 bases, with 16 bases remaining between them. The CDR3 bases are TGTGCCAGTAGTATGGGAGCAGGGGTCGGGAATGAGCAGTTCTTC. Its protein product is CASSMGAGVGNEQFF.

The CDR3 DNA follows: TGTGCCAGCAGCCGACAGGGATACACTGAAGCTTTCTTT. Its protein is CASSRQGYTEAFF. The chain is built from TRBV14 and TRBJ1-1; TRBD1 agrees at 7 bases. The CDR3 extends over 13 amino acids. Trimming removed 4 bases from V and 3 bases from J; junction bases left unmatched: 2. In germline, CDR1 is SGHDN, CDR2 FVKESK.

The table lists this clone with a count of one. V is TRBV11-2 and J is TRBJ2-3; D not certain. There are 14 residues in the CDR3. V lost 3 bases to trimming and J lost 4 bases, with 11 bases between them. Germline V gene sequence: CDR1 SGHAT, CDR2 FQNNGV. The CDR3 reads CASSFGGPADTQYF. For the CDR3, the DNA is TGTGCCAGCAGCTTTGGTGGCCCTGCAGATACGCAGTATTTT.

This clone was found once. This chain uses TRBV27 with TRBJ1-2, with 8 bases identical to TRBD1. V was clipped by 6 bases and J by 5 bases; unmatched bases: 11. There are 15 residues in the CDR3. Germline CDR1 MNHEY, CDR2 SMNVEV (reference sequence). The CDR3 DNA follows: TGTGCCAGCAGCCAGGGGGCAGGGTTTTTTTATGGCTACACCTTC. Translating it yields CASSQGAGFFYGYTF.

This rearrangement joins TRBV20-1 to TRBJ1-1, with 7 nucleotides matching TRBD1. Germline V CDR1 and CDR2: DFQATT, SNEGSKA (reference sequence). V trimming: 8 bases; J trimming: 10 bases; junction bases outside the gene matches: 7. This CDR3 is built from 10 residues. This CDR3 is CSYNGQAAFF. In DNA form, the CDR3 reads TGCAGTTACAACGGACAGGCAGCTTTCTTT.

The V and J genes are TRBV2 and TRBJ1-2; D possibly corresponds to TRBD1 (5 bases). Germline V gene sequence: CDR1 SNHLY, CDR2 FYNNEI. The CDR3 runs 13 residues. With 3 bases removed from V and 8 bases from J, the gap between germline ends came to 13 bases. CDR3: CASSEIREEGYTF. CDR3 nucleotides: TGTGCCAGCAGTGAGATCAGGGAGGAGGGCTACACCTTC.

This clone was seen just once. The J gene is TRBJ1-1, the V gene TRBV9; 8 nucleotides agree with TRBD1. J was trimmed by 10 bases and V by 0 bases; bases with no gene match: 8. The germline gives CDR1 SGDLS, CDR2 YYNGEE. The CDR3 totals 14 residues. CDR3 nucleotide sequence: TGTGCCAGCAGCGTAGGTTCAGGGGGCGCAGGAGCTTTCTTT. Translated: CASSVGSGGAGAFF.

The chain links TRBV3-1 (or the pseudogene TRBV3-2) to TRBJ2-3, with TRBD2 identical over 12 bases. V dropped 1 base and J dropped 6; count of bases not matched to a gene: 2. CDR3 length: 15 amino acids. Germline CDR1 and CDR2: LGHDT and YNNKEL (reference sequence). Written as DNA, the CDR3 is TGTGCCAGCAGCCAAGGACTAGCGGGGGTGGATACGCAGTATTTT. Translated, it gives CASSQGLAGVDTQYF.

The chain combines TRBV18 with TRBJ2-3; TRBD1 aligns across 9 bases. Losses at the gene ends were 6 bases for V and 3 bases for J; bases not matched to a gene: 10. The CDR3 contains 16 residues. Germline-derived CDR1 and CDR2 are KGHSH and LQKENI. CDR3 bases: TGTGCCAGCTCTCCTACAGGGGGCGGTGTGACAGATACGCAGTATTTT. Its translation: CASSPTGGGVTDTQYF.

The gene calls are TRBV5-1 and TRBJ2-1; 8 nucleotides agree with TRBD2. The length of the CDR3 is 15 residues. CDR1 is SGHRS and CDR2 is YFSETQ in the germline V gene. Trimming at V came to 4 bases and at J to 4 bases, leaving 7 bases not matched to a gene. The CDR3 DNA reads as TGCGCCAGCAGCCTAAGCGGGAGCGTGTACAATGAGCAGTTCTTC. Its translation: CASSLSGSVYNEQFF. Using reference TRBV5-1 and TRBJ2-1 for the parts outside the CDR3, the full variable domain is KAGVTQTPRYLIKTRGQQVTLSCSPISGHRSVSWYQQTPGQGLQFLFEYFSETQRNKGNFPGRFSGRQFSNSRSEMNVSTLELGDSALYLCASSLSGSVYNEQFFGPGTRLTVL.

This chain joins TRBV21-1 and TRBJ1-2. TRBV21-1 is a pseudogene locus. The CDR3 sequence is 11 residues long. Here the CDR3 reads CASSKGGGYTF. As DNA, the CDR3 is TGTGCCAGCAGCAAGGGGGGTGGCTACACCTTC.

V usage is TRBV30 and J usage is TRBJ1-5; D ambiguous. V was trimmed by 3 bases and J by 7 bases, leaving 13 bases between them. Germline V gene data show CDR1 as GTSNPN and CDR2 as SVGIG (reference sequence). The CDR3 is 13 amino acids. The CDR3 nucleotides read TGTGCCTGGAGAGGCCTTCCCGGGCAGCCCCAGCATTTT. Translating it yields CAWRGLPGQPQHF.

This clone was recorded a few times. The J gene is TRBJ2-2, the V gene TRBV6-4; D is ambiguous. The CDR3 covers 15 residues. Germline CDR1 is MRHNA and CDR2 is SNTAGT. The V gene lost 6 bases and the J gene lost 5 bases, with 16 bases spanning the gap. The CDR3 DNA follows: TGTGCCAGCAGCCCCAGGCAGGTCCGGACCGGGGAGCTGTTTTTT. This translates into CASSPRQVRTGELFF.

The V gene is TRBV19, the J gene TRBJ1-1, with unresolved D. The CDR3 is 13 amino acids. Per the germline V gene, CDR1 is LNHDA and CDR2 is SQIVND (reference sequence). V gave up 4 bases and J gave up 6 bases, with 12 bases separating them. The CDR3 region is CASSTLGGAEAFF. The CDR3 DNA reads as TGTGCCAGTAGTACGCTCGGAGGCGCTGAAGCTTTCTTT.

The chain couples TRBV6-5 to TRBJ1-3; 7 nucleotides align to TRBD1. The trim removed 6 bases at V and 2 bases at J, leaving 4 bases unmatched. This CDR3 comprises 14 residues. Looked up from germline, CDR1 is MNHEY and CDR2 is SVGAGI. The DNA for the CDR3 is TGTGCCAGCAGCGCGACAGGGACTGGAAACACCATATATTTT. Its translation is CASSATGTGNTIYF.

The chain is built from TRBV19 and TRBJ1-5; 10 nucleotides match TRBD1. The germline gives CDR1 LNHDA, CDR2 SQIVND (reference sequence). The CDR3 totals 18 residues. V was pared by 7 bases and J by 0 bases, with 12 bases of the junction left unmatched. CDR3 nucleotide sequence: TGTGCCAGTACTGCCGGGACAGGGGTCTTCCTTAGCAATCAGCCCCAGCATTTT. It yields the protein CASTAGTGVFLSNQPQHF.